What follows describes a single TCR beta chain. This sample stems from a study of blood T cell repertoires in COVID-19. Profiling relied on immunoSEQ multiplex PCR, and the TCRdb table lists in-frame clones only, not all of them. The table records 250,000 to 300,000 clones, 80% to 90% of them present only once. The sequenced sample was peripheral blood. The TCR sequence derives from a woman between 65 and 79 years old with acute or convalescent COVID-19.

The CDR3 here is CASSLLSGTSEAFF. Here the CDR3 DNA reads TGTGCCAGCAGCCTACTAAGTGGAACCTCGGAAGCTTTCTTT. The chain carries TRBV6-5 and TRBJ1-1; D is unclear. Deletions cut 6 bases from V and 8 bases from J, with 19 bases between. This CDR3 has 14 amino acids. Germline V gene sequence: CDR1 MNHEY, CDR2 SVGAGI.